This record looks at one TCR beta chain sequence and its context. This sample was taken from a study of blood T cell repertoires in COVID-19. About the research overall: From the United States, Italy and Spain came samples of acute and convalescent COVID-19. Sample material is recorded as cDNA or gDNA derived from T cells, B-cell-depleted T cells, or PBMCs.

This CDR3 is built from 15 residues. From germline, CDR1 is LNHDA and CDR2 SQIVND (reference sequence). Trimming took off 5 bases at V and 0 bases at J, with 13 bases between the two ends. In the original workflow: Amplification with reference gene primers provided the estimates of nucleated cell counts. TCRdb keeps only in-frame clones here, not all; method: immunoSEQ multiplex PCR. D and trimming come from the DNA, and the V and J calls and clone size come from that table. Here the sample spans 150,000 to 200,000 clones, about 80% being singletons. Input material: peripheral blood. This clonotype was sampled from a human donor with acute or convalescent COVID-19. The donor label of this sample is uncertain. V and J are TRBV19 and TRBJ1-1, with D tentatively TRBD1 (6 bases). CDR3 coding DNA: TGTGCCAGTAGTGCCGGGACAAGTATGAACACTGAAGCTTTCTTT. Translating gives CASSAGTSMNTEAFF.